This T cell receptor (beta chain) was found in a study of cytomegalovirus exposure and HLA in healthy donors (TCRdb year 2017). In terms of the full investigation: The 500 to 800 repertoires of the first cohort and the approximately 110 validation repertoires were produced on the same platform, according to a later analysis. Along with the roughly 670-subject first cohort, a separate validation cohort of around 110 different subjects was used. The study aimed to test whether cataloging public T cell receptors could reveal signatures of past pathogen exposure. To predict cytomegalovirus infection status, the study combined high-throughput TCR immunosequencing, statistical association of individual TCRs with disease status, and machine learning. General study outcomes and caveats: The validation cohort had no HLA typing available for a later analysis, so co-occurrence within that cohort was assessed over all 130 or so repertoires. Of the cluster scores, 90% to 95% were above 0 in a later analysis, which found that TCRs clustered in the first cohort also tended to co-occur in the 110 or so validation repertoires. A total of fewer than 200 TCR beta chains were listed by the study as associated with cytomegalovirus. In both the original and validation cohorts, the classifier was reported to diagnose cytomegalovirus status with high specificity and sensitivity. A few of the identified cytomegalovirus-associated TCR beta chains were confirmed in vitro to be specific for cytomegalovirus antigens. Across donors, most TCR sequences were observed very rarely, whereas some public TCRs were present in many individuals. It was suggested by the authors that the approach could potentially be generalized to other disease states and immunological phenotypes.

The donors belonged to the validation cohort of 90 to 150 subjects, which was separate from the roughly 670-subject first cohort. For this clone: Its specific antigen is unknown. No base qualities exist here, and no much larger clone lies one base off it.

To prepare the library, the immunoSEQ multiplex PCR assay was applied. As for the original processing: A statistical classification framework was developed to diagnose cytomegalovirus status using the catalog of TCR beta chain sequences. Entries here come from immuneACCESS through TCRdb and include only in-frame sequences with V and J called. Some clones fail to appear in such tables; in the studies checked, an unresolved V gene covers under half of the shortfall, and the cause of the remainder is unknown. From that table come the V and J calls and clone size; the DNA was used to work out D and trimming. Recorded for this sample are about 220,000 clones; just under 90% of them occurred a single time. The biggest ten clones account for 2.6% of the sample. V is pared back by 5 bases and J by 2 bases, with 10 bases lying between the germline termini. There are 13 amino acids in the CDR3, from cysteine to phenylalanine inclusive. Only the CDR3 DNA is retained, 39 bases long and in frame from the first base. CDR1 and CDR2, per the germline V gene, are MNHNS and SASEGT.

The sample consisted of PBMCs. The clonotype comes from a man aged 18 to 35 in good health and CMV-seronegative. The chain couples TRBV6-1 to TRBJ2-7; the D gene lacks a confident call. The nucleotides read TGTGCCAGCAGTTCGGGTCAGACCTACGAGCAGTACTTC. Translation gives CASSSGQTYEQYF.